Listed below are T cell receptor beta chains from one sample, sequenced in a study of CD8+ T cells in alopecia areata. Only in-frame clones appear in the TCRdb table, and some are missing; sequencing was by immunoSEQ multiplex PCR. The sample includes some 180,000 clones, roughly 63% seen only once; the top ten take about 1.5%. Here the sequenced sample was CD4+ T cells sorted from blood, taken at week 0. Every receptor here comes from a human donor with alopecia areata. The CDR3 runs from the conserved cysteine through the conserved F or W. The order of the fields is V gene, J gene, clone size, CDR3 protein. Where a row states a size, it is once, few, many or the class of an expanded clone; other rows omit it.

V gene: TRBV10-3
J gene: TRBJ2-5
clone size: -
CDR3 protein: CAISASVRDPKYF

V gene: TRBV19
J gene: TRBJ2-1
clone size: -
CDR3 protein: CASRGQVHYNEQFF

V gene: TRBV5-6
J gene: TRBJ1-1
clone size: -
CDR3 protein: CASSQGRATEAFF

V gene: TRBV27
J gene: TRBJ2-7
clone size: -
CDR3 protein: CASSSHRVPYEQYF

V gene: TRBV30
J gene: TRBJ2-1
clone size: -
CDR3 protein: CAWELSNNEQFF

V gene: TRBV6-5
J gene: TRBJ2-2
clone size: -
CDR3 protein: CASSTGGNTGELFF

V gene: TRBV29-1
J gene: TRBJ2-5
clone size: -
CDR3 protein: CSVGQAQETQYF

V gene: TRBV28
J gene: TRBJ2-2
clone size: many
CDR3 protein: CASSLVGKGSGELFF

V gene: TRBV4-1
J gene: TRBJ1-2
clone size: -
CDR3 protein: CASSQEPDLTEIYGYTF

V gene: TRBV29-1
J gene: TRBJ2-7
clone size: -
CDR3 protein: CSVSGTLTYEQYF

V gene: TRBV10-3
J gene: TRBJ2-5
clone size: -
CDR3 protein: CAISAPAGQTQYF

V gene: TRBV5-1
J gene: TRBJ2-7
clone size: -
CDR3 protein: CASGTSGATYEQYF

V gene: TRBV30
J gene: TRBJ2-1
clone size: -
CDR3 protein: CAWVKQGNEQFF

V gene: TRBV7-7
J gene: TRBJ2-1
clone size: few
CDR3 protein: CASSPSQGGYEQFF

V gene: TRBV29-1
J gene: TRBJ1-2
clone size: -
CDR3 protein: CSVERDSIYGYTF

V gene: TRBV9
J gene: TRBJ1-2
clone size: -
CDR3 protein: CASSVGQEEELWDYGYTF

V gene: TRBV29-1
J gene: TRBJ1-3
clone size: few
CDR3 protein: CSVEVGGNTIYF

V gene: TRBV11-2
J gene: TRBJ1-2
clone size: -
CDR3 protein: CASSLGYSLDGYTF

V gene: TRBV18
J gene: TRBJ1-5
clone size: -
CDR3 protein: CASSPGLNQPQHF

V gene: TRBV29-1
J gene: TRBJ2-2
clone size: few
CDR3 protein: CSVVAQGGNTGELFF

V gene: TRBV4-3
J gene: TRBJ1-2
clone size: -
CDR3 protein: CASSPGGATTYSYGYTF

V gene: TRBV2
J gene: TRBJ1-4
clone size: -
CDR3 protein: CASVAGGEKLFF

V gene: TRBV5-4
J gene: TRBJ1-2
clone size: -
CDR3 protein: CASSLDTGTNYGYTF

V gene: TRBV30
J gene: TRBJ1-1
clone size: -
CDR3 protein: CAWASGPRGAFF

V gene: TRBV19
J gene: TRBJ1-2
clone size: -
CDR3 protein: CASSQITGNYGYTF

V gene: TRBV30
J gene: TRBJ2-7
clone size: few
CDR3 protein: CAWRPGAREQYF

V gene: TRBV7-8
J gene: TRBJ1-6
clone size: -
CDR3 protein: CASSLASTHADSPLHF

V gene: TRBV29-1
J gene: TRBJ2-1
clone size: -
CDR3 protein: CSVDGGQGSYNEQFF

V gene: TRBV6-6
J gene: TRBJ1-1
clone size: -
CDR3 protein: CASSYSGGNTEAFF

V gene: TRBV15
J gene: TRBJ1-6
clone size: -
CDR3 protein: CATSMFSASLHF

V gene: TRBV29-1
J gene: TRBJ1-2
clone size: -
CDR3 protein: CSVDKGYGYTF

V gene: TRBV7-2
J gene: TRBJ2-5
clone size: -
CDR3 protein: CASNAGAGPQETQYF

V gene: TRBV9
J gene: TRBJ2-5
clone size: -
CDR3 protein: CASSRTTQETQYF

V gene: TRBV29-1
J gene: TRBJ1-2
clone size: -
CDR3 protein: CSYGGNYGYTF

V gene: TRBV7-2
J gene: TRBJ2-2
clone size: -
CDR3 protein: CASSLLAGTNTGELFF

V gene: TRBV2
J gene: TRBJ1-2
clone size: few
CDR3 protein: CATAAGGLNLGGYTF

V gene: TRBV29-1
J gene: TRBJ1-5
clone size: -
CDR3 protein: CSVNQGSGNQPQHF

V gene: TRBV29-1
J gene: TRBJ1-1
clone size: -
CDR3 protein: CSGKGAGTEAFF

V gene: TRBV4-3
J gene: TRBJ2-7
clone size: -
CDR3 protein: CASSQGYPIVVSSYEQYF

V gene: TRBV15
J gene: TRBJ1-1
clone size: -
CDR3 protein: CATSRDSVNTEAFF

V gene: TRBV2
J gene: TRBJ1-6
clone size: few
CDR3 protein: CASSGDRGDSPLHF

V gene: TRBV30
J gene: TRBJ2-1
clone size: few
CDR3 protein: CACKPGLARDEQFF

V gene: TRBV29-1
J gene: TRBJ2-7
clone size: -
CDR3 protein: CSGSEGTKNEQYF

V gene: TRBV29-1
J gene: TRBJ1-1
clone size: -
CDR3 protein: CSSSVGAGGTEAFF

V gene: TRBV7-2
J gene: TRBJ1-5
clone size: -
CDR3 protein: CASSPWPSPGNQPQHF

V gene: TRBV15
J gene: TRBJ1-4
clone size: once
CDR3 protein: CATSRGDTDEKLFF

V gene: TRBV30
J gene: TRBJ2-5
clone size: -
CDR3 protein: CAWSGRRKGRWLETQYF

V gene: TRBV15
J gene: TRBJ1-1
clone size: -
CDR3 protein: CATSREKQGLTEAFF

V gene: TRBV6-6
J gene: TRBJ2-6
clone size: -
CDR3 protein: CASNDRGHSGANVLTF